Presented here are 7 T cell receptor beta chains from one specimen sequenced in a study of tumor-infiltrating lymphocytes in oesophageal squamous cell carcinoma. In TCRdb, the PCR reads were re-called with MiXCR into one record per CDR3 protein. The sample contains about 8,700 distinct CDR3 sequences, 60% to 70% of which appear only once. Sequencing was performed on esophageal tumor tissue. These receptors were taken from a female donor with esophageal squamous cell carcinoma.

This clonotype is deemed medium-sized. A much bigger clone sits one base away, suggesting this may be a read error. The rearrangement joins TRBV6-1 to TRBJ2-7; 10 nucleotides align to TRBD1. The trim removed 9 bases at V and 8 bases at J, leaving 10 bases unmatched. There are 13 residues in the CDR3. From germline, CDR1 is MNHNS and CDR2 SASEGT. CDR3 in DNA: TGTGCCAGTGGGACAGGGGACGAGGGAAAGCAGTACTTC. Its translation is CASGTGDEGKQYF.

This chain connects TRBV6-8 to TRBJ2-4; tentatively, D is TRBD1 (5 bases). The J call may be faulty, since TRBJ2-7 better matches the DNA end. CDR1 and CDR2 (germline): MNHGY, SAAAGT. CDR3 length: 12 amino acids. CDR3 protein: CASKRGPYEQYF. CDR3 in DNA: TGTGCCAGCAAAAGGGGCCCCTACGAGCAGTACTTC.

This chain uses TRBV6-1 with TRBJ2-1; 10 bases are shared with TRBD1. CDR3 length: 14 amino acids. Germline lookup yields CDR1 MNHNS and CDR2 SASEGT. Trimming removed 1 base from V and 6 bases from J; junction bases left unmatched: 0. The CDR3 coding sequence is TGTGCCAGCAGTGAAGGGACAGGGGGCAATGAGCAGTTCTTC. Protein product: CASSEGTGGNEQFF.

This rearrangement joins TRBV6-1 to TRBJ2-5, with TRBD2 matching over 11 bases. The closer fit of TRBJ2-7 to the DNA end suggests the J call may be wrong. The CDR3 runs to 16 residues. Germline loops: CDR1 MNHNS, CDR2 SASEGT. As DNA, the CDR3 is TGTGCCAGCAGAGTTTGGACTAGCGGGTTCTCCTACGAGCAGTACTTC. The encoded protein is CASRVWTSGFSYEQYF.

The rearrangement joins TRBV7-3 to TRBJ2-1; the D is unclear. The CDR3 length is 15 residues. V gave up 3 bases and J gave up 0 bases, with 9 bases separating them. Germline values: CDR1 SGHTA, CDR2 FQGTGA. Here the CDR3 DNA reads TGTGCCAGCAGCTTCGGGTCTAGCTCCTACAATGAGCAGTTCTTC. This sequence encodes CASSFGSSSYNEQFF.

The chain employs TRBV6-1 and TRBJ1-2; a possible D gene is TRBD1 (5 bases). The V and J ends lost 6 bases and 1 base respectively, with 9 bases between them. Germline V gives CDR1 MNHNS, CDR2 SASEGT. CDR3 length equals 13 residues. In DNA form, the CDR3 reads TGTGCCAGCAGGCTGACAGTTAACTATGGCTACACCTTC. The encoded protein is CASRLTVNYGYTF.

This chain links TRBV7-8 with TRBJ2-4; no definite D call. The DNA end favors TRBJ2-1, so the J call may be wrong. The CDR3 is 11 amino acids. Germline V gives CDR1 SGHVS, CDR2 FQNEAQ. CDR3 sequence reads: CASSLEDEQFF. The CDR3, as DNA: TGTGCCAGCAGCTTAGAGGATGAGCAGTTCTTC.